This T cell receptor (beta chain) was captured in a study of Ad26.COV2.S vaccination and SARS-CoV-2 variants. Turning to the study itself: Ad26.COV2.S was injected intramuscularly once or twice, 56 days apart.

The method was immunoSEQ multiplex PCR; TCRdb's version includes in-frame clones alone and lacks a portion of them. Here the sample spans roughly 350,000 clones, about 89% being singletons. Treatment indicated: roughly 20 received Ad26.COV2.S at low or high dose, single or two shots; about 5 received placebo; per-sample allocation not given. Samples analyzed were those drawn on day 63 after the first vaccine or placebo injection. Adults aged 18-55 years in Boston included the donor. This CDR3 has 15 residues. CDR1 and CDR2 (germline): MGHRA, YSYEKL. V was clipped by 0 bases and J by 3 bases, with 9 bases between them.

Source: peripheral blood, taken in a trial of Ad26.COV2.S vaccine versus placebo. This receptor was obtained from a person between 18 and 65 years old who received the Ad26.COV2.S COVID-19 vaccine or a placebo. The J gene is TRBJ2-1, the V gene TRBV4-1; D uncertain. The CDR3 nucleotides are TGCGCCAGCAGCCAAGAGGGGTACAGCTACAATGAGCAGTTCTTC. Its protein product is CASSQEGYSYNEQFF.